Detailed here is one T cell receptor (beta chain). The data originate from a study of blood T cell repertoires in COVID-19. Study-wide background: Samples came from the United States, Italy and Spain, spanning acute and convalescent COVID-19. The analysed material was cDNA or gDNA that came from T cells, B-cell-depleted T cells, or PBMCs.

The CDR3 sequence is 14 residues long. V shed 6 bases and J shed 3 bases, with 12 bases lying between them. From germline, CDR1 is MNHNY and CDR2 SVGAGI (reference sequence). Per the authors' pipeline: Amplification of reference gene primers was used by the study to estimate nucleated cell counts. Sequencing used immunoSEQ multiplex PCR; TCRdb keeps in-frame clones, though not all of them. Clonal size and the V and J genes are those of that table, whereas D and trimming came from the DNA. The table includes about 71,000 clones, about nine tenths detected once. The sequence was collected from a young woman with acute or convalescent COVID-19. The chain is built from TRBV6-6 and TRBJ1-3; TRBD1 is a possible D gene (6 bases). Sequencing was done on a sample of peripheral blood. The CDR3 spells CASSYLQGGNTIYF. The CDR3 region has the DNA TGTGCCAGCAGCTATTTACAGGGTGGAAACACCATATATTTT.